This TCR beta chain stems from a study of blood T cell repertoires in COVID-19 (dated by TCRdb to the early 2020s). Describing the broader study: The collaborator samples originated in the United States, Italy and Spain and spanned the acute and convalescent phases of COVID-19. The prospective study material was composed of cDNA or gDNA derived from T cells, B-cell-depleted T cells, or PBMCs. Deeply sampled blood TCRbeta repertoires from subjects exposed to, actively infected with, or recovered from COVID-19 were included in the dataset. The repertoires were made available in a free public database intended to serve as a resource for research on the immune response to SARS-CoV-2. Samples came from the ongoing ImmuneRACE study (first 160 participants) plus 1,254 subjects from 6 global collaborators. The sample metadata nearly always contained a de-identified subject ID, COVID-19 status, age in years and sex. Where available, HLA class I and class II types were taken from metadata supplied by the sample provider and were not determined by assay-based typing. Overall results and qualifications from the work: The quantity of clinical and demographic metadata differed by source and by participant and was supplied without curation.

Whole blood was collected in K2EDTA tubes by collaborating institutions according to the institutions' own protocols. For TCRbeta analysis, collaborator samples were shipped as frozen whole blood, as isolated PBMCs, or as DNA extracted from either sample type. TCRbeta CDR3 regions were amplified from genomic DNA using the immunoSEQ Assay, a bias-controlled multiplex PCR. Per the authors' processing: Within the assay, amplification of reference gene primers was used to estimate how many nucleated cells each sample contained. To quantify the absolute abundance of each unique TCRbeta CDR3 rearrangement, sequence reads were collapsed and filtered. For each sample, productive Simpson clonality was calculated as the square root of Simpson's diversity index across productive rearrangements. TCRdb re-hosts the immuneACCESS table, in-frame sequences only. Its copies lack some clones; in the studies checked, an unresolved V gene accounts for under half of them, and the cause for the rest is not known. Clonal size and the V and J genes are those of that table, whereas D and trimming came from the DNA. The sample profile shows 200,000 to 250,000 clones; about 85% of them were found once. Clones ranked in the top ten supply less than 20% of the sample.

V trim: 6 bases; J trim: 4 bases; unmatched bases: 11. Inclusive of the bounding cysteine and phenylalanine, the CDR3 is 16 residues long. Here the CDR3 DNA is all that survives: 48 bases in frame from base 1. CDR1 is given as SGDLS and CDR2 as YYNGEE, both from the germline V gene. On this clone itself: Its antigen target is currently unknown. Base qualities were left out, and no much larger clone turns up one base away.

This TCR derives from a woman over 75 with active or convalescent COVID-19. The chain is encoded by TRBV9 joined to TRBJ2-1, with 9 bases matching TRBD2. Sequencing was carried out using peripheral blood. Here is the DNA: TGTGCCAGCACAGACCGGGCCAGCGGGGGGTACAATGAGCAGTTCTTC. Its translation is CASTDRASGGYNEQFF.